The clone carrying this T cell receptor (beta chain) was recorded a few times. Its cognate antigen is unknown. This entry belongs to a study of T cells after yellow fever vaccination. At the level of the study: Low-cell-number fractions underwent preparation using SMART-Seq v4 Ultra Low Input. Study results and limitations: High-abundance clonotypes from the bulk population could contaminate FACS-sorted repertoires.

This CDR3 has 16 amino acids. The V gene's germline CDR1 is MDHEN and CDR2 SYDVKM. V lost 1 base to trimming and J lost 4 bases, with 11 bases between them. TCRdb itself ran the 5' RACE reads through MiXCR, one entry per CDR3 protein. The sample contains about 30,000 distinct CDR3 sequences, approximately 4.4% of which appear only once. The sequence came from a man aged 25-45 years who received the YFV17D yellow fever vaccine. The chain is built from TRBV28 and TRBJ2-6; D might be TRBD2 (6 bases). This material consisted of CD8+ T cells sorted from PBMCs, taken 5 days after the yellow fever booster vaccination. The CDR3 DNA is TGTGCCAGCAGTTTATTCGGAGGGGCCGGGGCCAACGTCCTGACTTTC. Its translation is CASSLFGGAGANVLTF.